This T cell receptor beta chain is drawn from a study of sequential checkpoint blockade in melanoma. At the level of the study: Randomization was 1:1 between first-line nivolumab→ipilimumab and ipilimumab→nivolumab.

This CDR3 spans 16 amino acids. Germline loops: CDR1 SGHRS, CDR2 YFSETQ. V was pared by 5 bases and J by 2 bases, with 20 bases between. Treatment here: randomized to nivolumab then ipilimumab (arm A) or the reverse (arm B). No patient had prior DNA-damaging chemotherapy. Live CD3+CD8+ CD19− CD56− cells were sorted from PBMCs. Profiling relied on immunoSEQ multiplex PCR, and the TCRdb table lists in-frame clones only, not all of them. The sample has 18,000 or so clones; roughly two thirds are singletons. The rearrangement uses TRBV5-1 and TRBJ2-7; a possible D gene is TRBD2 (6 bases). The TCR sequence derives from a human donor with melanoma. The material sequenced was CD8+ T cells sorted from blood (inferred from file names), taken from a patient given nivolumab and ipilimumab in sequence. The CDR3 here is CASRSLGGEAAYEQYF. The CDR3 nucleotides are TGCGCCAGCAGATCACTAGGAGGGGAAGCCGCCTACGAGCAGTACTTC.